Listed below are T cell receptor beta chains from one sample, sequenced in a study of Graves' ophthalmopathy and Graves' hyperthyroidism. TCRdb recomputed calls from the multiplex PCR reads with MiXCR, one row per CDR3 protein. The table has about 16,000 distinct CDR3 sequences, 46% seen once. The sequencing sample was made of peripheral blood. The receptors here all came from a woman in her 40s with stable Graves' hyperthyroidism. CDR3s include the opening cysteine and the closing phenylalanine or tryptophan. Fields, in order: J gene, V gene, D gene, clone size, CDR3 DNA, CDR3 protein. D genes are given only for firm matches. Clone size is stated in some rows and not others, as once, few, many or a class when expanded.

>TRBJ1-2|TRBV7-9|TRBD1|once
TGTGCCAGCAGCTTAGCTTATTTGGGGACAGGAGGTTACTATGGCTACACCTTC
CASSLAYLGTGGYYGYTF
>TRBJ2-7|TRBV7-8|TRBD2|medium-sized
TGTGCCAGCAGCCCCTTAGCGGGAGAGTCCTACGAGCAGTACTTC
CASSPLAGESYEQYF
>TRBJ1-2|TRBV7-2|NA|NA
TGTGCCAGCAGCTTAGGCACTCAGGGATTCCACACCTTC
CASSLGTQGFHTF
>TRBJ2-2|TRBV11-1|NA|NA
TGTGCCAGCAGCTTAGGTAACAGGAAGAACCCAGCCGGGGAGCTGTTTTTT
CASSLGNRKNPAGELFF
>TRBJ1-4|TRBV7-9|NA|medium-sized
TGTGCCAGCAGCTTATCTGGACCTAATGAAAAACTGTTTTTT
CASSLSGPNEKLFF
>TRBJ1-1|TRBV7-2|NA|medium-sized
TGTGCCAGCAGCTTAGGGGGACCTGGGAACACTGAAGCTTTCTTT
CASSLGGPGNTEAFF
>TRBJ2-7|TRBV2|TRBD1|NA
TGTGCCAGTGGGGGAAGGGACAGGGGTCTCCAATACGAGCAGTACTTC
CASGGRDRGLQYEQYF
>TRBJ1-1|TRBV29-1|NA|NA
TGCAGCGTCACAACTGGGGAAGCTTTCTTT
CSVTTGEAFF
>TRBJ1-1|TRBV20-1|TRBD1|NA
TGCAGTGCTCCCCGACAGGGGAACACTGAAGCTTTCTTT
CSAPRQGNTEAFF
>TRBJ2-3|TRBV30|TRBD1|few
TGTGCCTGGACCAGAGACAGGGGCACAGATACGCAGTATTTT
CAWTRDRGTDTQYF
>TRBJ1-2|TRBV30|TRBD1|few
TGTGCCTGGATGTTTCTGGACAGGGGAAACGGTGGCTACACCTTC
CAWMFLDRGNGGYTF
>TRBJ2-7|TRBV9|NA|NA
TGTGCCAGCAGGGTAGCCCAGGGGGGGTCCTACGGGCAGTACTTC
CASRVAQGGSYGQYF
>TRBJ2-3|TRBV2|NA|NA
TGTGCCAGCAGTGACCCCAGCGGTAGCACAGATACGCAGTATTTT
CASSDPSGSTDTQYF
>TRBJ2-3|TRBV7-3|NA|many
TGTGCCAGCAGCCCCACGCAGGGTATCACAGATACGCAGTATTTT
CASSPTQGITDTQYF
>TRBJ2-5|TRBV20-1|NA|NA
TGCAGTGCTAGATCGCGGGGGATGACAGGGCAAGAGACCCAGTACTTC
CSARSRGMTGQETQYF
>TRBJ1-2|TRBV12-5|NA|NA
TGTGCTAGTGGTTTGGATACTTCCCCTCGGTATGGCTACACCTTC
CASGLDTSPRYGYTF
>TRBJ2-2|TRBV19|TRBD2|NA
TGTGCCAGTAGTATGCTGACTAGCGGCACCGGGGAGCTGTTTTTT
CASSMLTSGTGELFF
>TRBJ1-6|TRBV5-1|NA|NA
TGCGCCAGCAGCTTTTGGACAGCGTCTAATTCACCCCTCCGCTTT
CASSFWTASNSPLRF
>TRBJ2-4|TRBV12-3/TRBV12-4|NA|NA
TGTGCCAGCAGTTTAATAGGGAACAACATTCAGTACTTC
CASSLIGNNIQYF
>TRBJ1-3|TRBV7-2|TRBD1|NA
TGTGCCGGCAGCCGGGACAGATACTCTGGAAACACCATATATTTT
CAGSRDRYSGNTIYF
>TRBJ2-1|TRBV4-2|TRBD2|many
TGTGCCAGCAGCCGCGAGGGTAGCGGGGCCTACAATGAGCAGTTCTTC
CASSREGSGAYNEQFF
>TRBJ2-1|TRBV15|TRBD2|many
TGTGCCACCAGCAGAGGAGGAGGGGGCTATACTAGCGGGTCTGGGACCTACAATGAGCAGTTCTTC
CATSRGGGGYTSGSGTYNEQFF
>TRBJ2-7|TRBV20-1|TRBD1|NA
TGCAGTGCTAGAAGGGGACAGGCCTACGAGCAGTACTTC
CSARRGQAYEQYF
>TRBJ1-1|TRBV29-1|NA|NA
TGCAGCGTTACATCATCGAACACTGAAGCTTTCTTT
CSVTSSNTEAFF
>TRBJ2-3|TRBV15|NA|NA
TGTGCCGCCAGCAGAGATAGAGGGGCTGCAGATACGCAGTATTTC
CAASRDRGAADTQYF
>TRBJ1-2|TRBV19|TRBD1|NA
TGTGCCAGTAGCCCGGGACAGAACTATGGCTACACCTTC
CASSPGQNYGYTF
>TRBJ1-1|TRBV7-9|NA|NA
TGTGCTAGCAGTCCCCGGGACAATGCTCTCTTT
CASSPRDNALF
>TRBJ2-3|TRBV7-8|NA|NA
TGTGCCAGCAGCTTAGTCTTTGGTAGCGCTTCTAGCACAGATACGCAGTATTTT
CASSLVFGSASSTDTQYF
>TRBJ2-7|TRBV20-1|TRBD2|NA
TGCAGTGCCCGGACTAGCGGGGGGGCGTACGAGCAGTACTTC
CSARTSGGAYEQYF
>TRBJ2-5|TRBV20-1|NA|NA
TGCAGTGCTAGTGGGTCCAGGAAAGAGACCCAGTACTTC
CSASGSRKETQYF